One T cell receptor (beta chain) is described in this entry. This entry comes from a study of blood T cell repertoires in COVID-19. Study overall: T cells, B-cell-depleted T cells, or PBMCs supplied cDNA or gDNA.

V was trimmed by 5 bases and J by 4 bases, leaving 12 bases between them. This CDR3 is built from 13 residues. Germline CDR1 reads SGDLS; CDR2 reads YYNGEE. How the authors handled the data: Amplification of reference gene primers provided the estimated nucleated cell counts. Produced via immunoSEQ multiplex PCR; TCRdb's table is partial and in-frame only. V and J calls and clone size are copied from that table; D and trimming were computed from the DNA. The sample lists some 150,000 clones, 65% to 80% occurring once. Sequenced input: peripheral blood. The chain links TRBV9 to TRBJ2-5, with a tentative D call TRBD1 (6 bases). The source of this sequence is a man aged 55 to 70 with acute or convalescent COVID-19. CDR3 sequence: CASSIRGRETQYF. The CDR3 bases are TGTGCCAGCAGTATAAGGGGGAGAGAGACCCAGTACTTC. The entire variable domain, with the rest obtained from reference TRBV9 and TRBJ2-5, is as follows: DSGVTQTPKHLITATGQRVTLRCSPRSGDLSVYWYQQSLDQGLQFLIQYYNGEERAKGNILERFSAQQFPDLHSELNLSSLELGDSALYFCASSIRGRETQYFGPGTRLLVL.